This entry lists 21 T cell receptor beta chains sequenced from one sample in a study of cytomegalovirus exposure and HLA in healthy donors (dated by TCRdb to about 2017). The library was made by the immunoSEQ multiplex PCR assay. For the multiplex PCR, a mixture combining 60 forward primers for TCR Vbeta segments and 13 reverse primers for TCR Jbeta segments was used. TCRdb carries this immuneACCESS record with in-frame sequences only. Its versions omit some clonotypes, under half of them owing to an unresolved V gene in the studies checked, with the rest unexplained. Present in this sample are roughly 150,000 clones, 76% of which were seen just once. Of the sample, approximately 1.6% falls within the top ten clones. The source material was PBMCs. The receptors derive from a woman in her forties in good health and CMV-seronegative.

This chain links TRBV4-1 with TRBJ2-7, with D possibly being TRBD2 (6 bases). Between the trimmed V and J ends, which lost 2 bases and 3 bases, there was a span of 26 bases. Germline loops: CDR1 MGHRA, CDR2 YSYEKL. CDR3 length: 19 residues. The chain's CDR3 is CASSQLWGAKGGLDYEQYF. The CDR3 nucleotides read TGCGCCAGCAGCCAACTGTGGGGCGCCAAGGGAGGTTTGGACTACGAGCAGTACTTC.

The J gene is TRBJ2-7, the V gene TRBV2; D might be TRBD1 (6 bases). Germline-derived CDR1 and CDR2 are SNHLY and FYNNEI. V lost 6 bases and J lost 3, with 15 bases in between. The CDR3 covers 14 residues. The CDR3 sequence: CASRTGQTFYEQYF. In nucleotides, the CDR3 is TGTGCCAGCAGGACCGGACAGACCTTCTACGAGCAGTACTTC.

The chain carries TRBV11-2 and TRBJ2-5; D gene uncertain. The germline gives CDR1 SGHAT, CDR2 FQNNGV. V was cut by 1 base and J by 4 bases, with 19 bases left in between. The CDR3 runs to 17 residues. The CDR3 loop reads CASSLGWVGESGETQYF. CDR3 sequence (DNA): TGTGCCAGCAGCTTAGGGTGGGTGGGCGAATCTGGAGAGACCCAGTACTTC.

J is TRBJ2-7 and V is TRBV7-9; 12 nucleotides line up with TRBD1. With V trimmed by 3 bases and J by 6 bases, 6 bases remained unmatched. Germline CDR1 is SEHNR and CDR2 is FQNEAQ (reference sequence). The CDR3 consists of 15 residues. Here the CDR3 DNA reads TGTGCCAGCAGCTTGGTCGGGACAGGGGGCCGCGAGCAGTACTTC. Translated, it gives CASSLVGTGGREQYF.

This clone was picked up one time. The chain recombines TRBV11-2 with TRBJ1-1; TRBD1 might be the D (6 bases). V dropped 1 base and J dropped 6 bases, with 12 bases sitting between them. Germline CDR1 reads SGHAT; CDR2 reads FQNNGV. The CDR3 length is 14 residues. The CDR3 DNA reads as TGTGCCAGCAGCTTAGTACAGGGTCGCCCTGAAGCTTTCTTT. Protein: CASSLVQGRPEAFF.

The chain combines TRBV9 with TRBJ1-2; possibly TRBD1 for D (5 bases). Germline V CDR1 and CDR2: SGDLS, YYNGEE. The CDR3 length is 17 residues. The V end lost 1 base, the J end lost 8 bases, and 24 bases lay between the germline ends. CDR3 nucleotide sequence: TGTGCCAGCAGCGTAACCTGGGGCCTCTCGGTCCTCAGCGGCTACACCTTC. It yields the protein CASSVTWGLSVLSGYTF. The full variable domain, in which reference TRBV9 and TRBJ1-2 provide the parts outside the CDR3, is DSGVTQTPKHLITATGQRVTLRCSPRSGDLSVYWYQQSLDQGLQFLIQYYNGEERAKGNILERFSAQQFPDLHSELNLSSLELGDSALYFCASSVTWGLSVLSGYTFGSGTRLTVV.

The chain uses TRBV21-1 and TRBJ1-5; TRBD1, the table's D call, was not compared with the DNA. TRBV21-1 is a known pseudogene. The CDR3 is 20 amino acids. CDR3 DNA: TGTGCCAGCAGCAAAGTGGAAGGGGGCACCAACTCCTATAGCAATCAGCCCCAGCATTTT. Translated: CASSKVEGGTNSYSNQPQHF.

This chain links TRBV5-1 with TRBJ2-1; a possible D gene is TRBD2 (6 bases). Trimming removed 0 bases at V and 0 bases at J, with 13 bases between. The CDR3 extends over 17 amino acids. CDR1 is SGHRS, CDR2 YFSETQ, per germline. This CDR3 is CASSLDLARPSYNEQFF. The CDR3 DNA follows: TGCGCCAGCAGCTTGGATCTAGCGAGACCCTCCTACAATGAGCAGTTCTTC. Filled out from reference TRBV5-1 and TRBJ2-1, the complete variable domain reads KAGVTQTPRYLIKTRGQQVTLSCSPISGHRSVSWYQQTPGQGLQFLFEYFSETQRNKGNFPGRFSGRQFSNSRSEMNVSTLELGDSALYLCASSLDLARPSYNEQFFGPGTRLTVL.

The J gene is TRBJ2-7, the V gene TRBV6-1; the match to TRBD1 covers 8 bases. This CDR3 comprises 14 residues. CDR1 and CDR2 from the germline V gene are MNHNS and SASEGT. The V segment lost 4 bases and the J segment 0 bases; nucleotides outside the gene matches: 2. The CDR3 reads CASSGTGFSYEQYF. CDR3 DNA sequence: TGTGCCAGCAGTGGGACAGGGTTCTCCTACGAGCAGTACTTC.

The chain is built from TRBV4-1 and TRBJ2-1, with 10 bases that match TRBD1. V shed 4 bases, J shed 6 bases, and the junction held 9 bases outside the gene matches. Germline CDR1 and CDR2: MGHRA and YSYEKL. CDR3 size: 16 residues. The CDR3 bases are TGCGCCAGCAGCCGAGCAGGGACAGGGGTAGTCAATGAGCAGTTCTTC. Translation gives CASSRAGTGVVNEQFF.

The rearrangement links TRBV15 to TRBJ2-7, with D maybe TRBD2 (6 bases). V shed 3 bases and J shed 0 bases, with 18 bases lying between them. Germline V gene sequence: CDR1 LNHNV, CDR2 YYDKDF (reference sequence). The CDR3 has 17 residues. The CDR3 DNA is TGTGCCACCAGCAGTGTCCTTTGGCGGGAAAGCTCCTACGAGCAGTACTTC. Amino acids: CATSSVLWRESSYEQYF. Based on the CDR3 plus reference TRBV15 and TRBJ2-7, the full variable domain is DAMVIQNPRYQVTQFGKPVTLSCSQTLNHNVMYWYQQKSSQAPKLLFHYYDKDFNNEADTPDNFQSRRPNTSFCFLDIRSPGLGDTAMYLCATSSVLWRESSYEQYFGPGTRLTVT.

J is TRBJ2-1 and V is TRBV13; 9 nucleotides match TRBD2. Germline V lookup: CDR1 PRHDT, CDR2 FYEKMQ (reference sequence). The CDR3 runs 16 residues. V lost 1 base to trimming and J lost 8 bases; unmatched junction nucleotides: 9. The CDR3 DNA follows: TGTGCCAGCAGCTTAGATAGTAGCGGGAGCTTCGATGAGCAGTTCTTC. Translation gives CASSLDSSGSFDEQFF.

The chain is built from TRBV18 and TRBJ1-1; TRBD1 aligns across 10 bases. Germline CDR1 is KGHSH and CDR2 is LQKENI. The CDR3 extends over 16 amino acids. The V gene end was trimmed by 6 bases and the J gene end by 1 base; junction bases not matched to a gene: 8. The CDR3 bases are TGTGCCAGCTCTTTCTCTAGGACAGGGGGGAACACTGAAGCTTTCTTT. Amino acids: CASSFSRTGGNTEAFF.

V gene TRBV10-3 combines with J gene TRBJ2-3; 7 bases agree with TRBD2. The CDR3 is made up of 16 amino acids. Germline V gene data show CDR1 as ENHRY and CDR2 as SYGVKD. The V segment lost 6 bases and the J segment 0 bases; nucleotides outside the gene matches: 9. The CDR3 DNA follows: TGTGCCATCAGACCCGCTAGCGGTTTTAGCACAGATACGCAGTATTTT. Its protein is CAIRPASGFSTDTQYF.

The rearrangement links TRBV27 to TRBJ1-1; weak D call: TRBD1 (6 bases). The CDR3 sequence is 16 residues long. From germline, CDR1 is MNHEY and CDR2 SMNVEV (reference sequence). The V and J ends lost 2 bases and 0 bases respectively, with 13 bases between them. CDR3 protein: CASSLTLGGLNTEAFF. CDR3 DNA: TGTGCCAGCAGTTTAACGTTAGGGGGTTTGAACACTGAAGCTTTCTTT.

Remarks on this clone: One end of the junction varies from germline; a read error may be responsible. The J gene is TRBJ2-1, the V gene TRBV6-5, with TRBD2 matching 10 bases. The CDR3 has 16 residues. Germline V CDR1 and CDR2: MNHEY, SVGAGI. In DNA, the CDR3 is TGTGCCAGCGGTTACCCAGGGACTAGCGAGTACAATGAGCAGTTCTTC. It encodes CASGYPGTSEYNEQFF.

The chain carries TRBV5-1 and TRBJ2-3; 12 bases agree with TRBD1. This CDR3 contains 17 residues. Germline values: CDR1 SGHRS, CDR2 YFSETQ. V was pared by 4 bases and J by 4 bases, with 10 bases of the junction left unmatched. In DNA form, the CDR3 reads TGCGCCAGCAGCGGACGACCGGGACAGGGGGCTGCAGATACGCAGTATTTT. Residues: CASSGRPGQGAADTQYF.

This clone was picked up one time. The chain combines TRBV15 with TRBJ1-1; D may be TRBD1 (5 bases). The length of the CDR3 is 15 residues. V dropped 3 bases and J dropped 5 bases, with 16 bases sitting between them. Germline CDR1 LNHNV, CDR2 YYDKDF (reference sequence). The CDR3 loop is CATSSRSSEGTEAFF. CDR3 coding DNA: TGTGCCACCAGCAGCAGGAGTTCGGAGGGGACTGAAGCTTTCTTT. The full variable domain, with the rest looked up from reference TRBV15 and TRBJ1-1, is DAMVIQNPRYQVTQFGKPVTLSCSQTLNHNVMYWYQQKSSQAPKLLFHYYDKDFNNEADTPDNFQSRRPNTSFCFLDIRSPGLGDTAMYLCATSSRSSEGTEAFFGQGTRLTVV.

This rearrangement joins TRBV7-8 to TRBJ1-2; perhaps TRBD1 as D (5 bases). V dropped 5 bases and J dropped 4 bases, with 17 bases sitting between them. The germline CDR1 and CDR2 sequences are SGHVS and FQNEAQ. The CDR3 runs to 15 residues. CDR3 sequence reads: CASSLREADSYGYTF. The CDR3, as DNA: TGTGCCAGCAGCCTAAGGGAGGCCGACAGCTATGGCTACACCTTC.

This rearrangement joins TRBV5-1 to TRBJ2-3; D is possibly TRBD2 (6 bases). Deletions cut 6 bases from V and 6 bases from J, with 17 bases between. CDR1 is SGHRS, CDR2 YFSETQ, per germline. The CDR3 consists of 14 residues. The CDR3 nucleotides are TGCGCCAGCATGGACTTCGGGGGTTTGGATACGCAGTATTTT. Translating gives CASMDFGGLDTQYF.

The chain links TRBV19 to TRBJ2-3, with D tentatively TRBD2 (6 bases). The CDR3 has 19 residues. Germline V lookup: CDR1 LNHDA, CDR2 SQIVND (reference sequence). The V and J ends lost 4 bases and 2 bases respectively, with 25 bases between them. The CDR3 spells CASSTEAPGGFTLTDTQYF. DNA of the CDR3: TGTGCCAGTAGTACAGAAGCCCCTGGGGGGTTTACTCTCACAGATACGCAGTATTTT.